This record covers a single T cell receptor beta chain. Its target is unknown. Amplification used 60 Vbeta primers and 13 Jbeta primers. Per the authors' pipeline: Per a later analysis, the number of unique TCR beta chains was approximately 80 million, of which 9 million to 14 million were shared. Sequenced by immunoSEQ multiplex PCR; TCRdb stores in-frame clones only, minus some. The DNA gave D and trimming, while V, J and clone size come from that table. The data hold fewer than 200,000 clones, with 82% observed a single time. This specimen belongs to a study of cytomegalovirus exposure and HLA in healthy donors. Study-wide results and limits: A cluster of highly shared sequence variants was likely a sequencing artifact. Using a false discovery rate of 0.05, a later analysis showed that some 16,000 TCR beta sequences were associated with HLA alleles.

Sample: PBMCs. The TCR comes from a male donor in good health and CMV-seronegative.

As DNA, the CDR3 is TGTGCCAGCAGTTCCAGCAGGGGGCAGTTCTTC. Residues: CASSSSRGQFF. V is TRBV27 and J is TRBJ2-1, with D possibly being TRBD1 (6 bases). Trimming took 4 bases from V and 12 from J, leaving 10 bases between them. The CDR3 length is 11 residues. Germline assignment: CDR1 MNHEY and CDR2 SMNVEV (reference sequence).